This is a list of T cell receptor beta chains from one sample in a study of shared clonotypes between healthy human individuals. Clones were sequenced by immunoSEQ multiplex PCR, and TCRdb holds only the in-frame ones, with some missing. The data hold about 2.3 million clones, with 85% to 95% observed a single time. Sequenced: naive CD4+ T cells from PBMCs. All receptors come from a man aged 18-30 years in good health. Some clones in this sample may be carry-over from other donors' samples. Both conserved end residues are part of each CDR3. Each record gives: V gene, J gene, D gene, clone size, CDR3 protein, CDR3 DNA. D genes are given only for firm matches. Clone size is not always given. Where it is, it says once, few, many or a class for expanded clones.

>TRBV10-3|TRBJ2-7|NA|NA
CAIGPPGAGLEQYF
TGTGCCATCGGGCCGCCGGGGGCGGGTCTTGAGCAGTACTTC
>TRBV29-1|TRBJ2-5|NA|NA
CSARPGFGETQYF
TGCAGCGCTCGCCCCGGTTTCGGGGAGACCCAGTACTTC
>TRBV5-1|TRBJ2-1|TRBD2|NA
CASSLDLRTSGRRVNEQFF
TGCGCCAGCAGCTTGGATCTCAGGACTAGCGGGAGGAGGGTCAATGAGCAGTTCTTC
>TRBV27|TRBJ2-2|NA|NA
CASSFVSVNTGELFF
TGTGCCAGCAGTTTTGTTAGCGTAAACACCGGGGAGCTGTTTTTT
>TRBV14|TRBJ2-2|TRBD1|NA
CASSQDHGTANTGELFF
TGTGCCAGCAGCCAAGATCACGGGACAGCCAACACCGGGGAGCTGTTTTTT
>TRBV18|TRBJ2-7|NA|NA
CASSPQSSYEQYF
TGTGCCAGCTCACCACAAAGCAGCTACGAGCAGTACTTC
>TRBV5-5|TRBJ2-3|NA|NA
CASSLSRDTQYF
TGTGCCAGCAGCTTAAGTAGAGATACGCAGTATTTT
>TRBV7-8|TRBJ1-1|NA|NA
CASSLTTSEAFF
TGTGCCAGCAGCTTAACAACCTCTGAAGCTTTCTTT
>TRBV6-5|TRBJ2-3|TRBD2|NA
CASSTSGSVDTQYF
TGTGCCAGCTCGACTAGCGGGAGTGTAGATACGCAGTATTTT
>TRBV7-9|TRBJ2-1|NA|once
CASSLVLAAWDEQFF
TGTGCCAGCAGCTTAGTTCTAGCCGCCTGGGATGAGCAGTTCTTC
>TRBV2|TRBJ2-2|TRBD2|NA
CASSENSGTTGELFF
TGTGCCAGCAGTGAAAATAGCGGGACCACCGGGGAGCTGTTTTTT
>TRBV19|TRBJ1-2|NA|NA
CASRNRVFGYTF
TGTGCCAGTAGGAACAGGGTTTTTGGCTACACCTTC
>TRBV19|TRBJ1-1|NA|NA
CASSKGGPQEAFF
TGTGCCAGTAGTAAGGGGGGACCGCAAGAAGCTTTCTTT
>TRBV29-1|TRBJ2-2|NA|NA
CSVEVRPAGELFF
TGCAGCGTTGAAGTCCGGCCCGCCGGGGAGCTGTTTTTT
>TRBV18|TRBJ2-7|NA|NA
CASSPTRDKGAEQYF
TGTGCCAGCTCACCGACGCGGGACAAGGGGGCCGAGCAGTACTTC
>TRBV6-5|TRBJ2-7|TRBD2|NA
CASSYDGTSGNYEQYF
TGTGCCAGCAGTTACGACGGGACTAGCGGGAATTACGAGCAGTACTTC
>TRBV7-8|TRBJ2-7|NA|NA
CASSLQGYHEQYF
TGTGCCAGCAGCTTACAGGGTTACCACGAGCAGTACTTC
>TRBV18|TRBJ2-5|NA|NA
CASSPPTEETQYF
TGTGCCAGCTCACCACCAACAGAGGAGACCCAGTACTTC
>TRBV6-1|TRBJ1-2|NA|NA
CASSEFWSNYGYTF
TGTGCCAGCAGTGAATTCTGGAGTAACTATGGCTACACCTTC
>TRBV5-5|TRBJ2-1|TRBD1|NA
CASSDRASYNEQFF
TGTGCCAGCAGCGACAGGGCCTCCTACAATGAGCAGTTCTTC
>TRBV18|TRBJ2-5|TRBD2|NA
CASSPGRLAVETQYF
TGTGCCAGCTCACCCGGGCGACTAGCGGTAGAGACCCAGTACTTC
>TRBV7-9|TRBJ2-3|NA|NA
CASSARLGDEDTQYF
TGTGCCAGCAGCGCGAGACTAGGAGATGAAGATACGCAGTATTTT
>TRBV28|TRBJ1-2|TRBD1|once
CASSLEQGAYGYTF
TGTGCCAGCAGTTTAGAGCAGGGGGCCTATGGCTACACCTTC
>TRBV6-1|TRBJ2-7|NA|NA
CASTGGQYYEQYF
TGTGCCAGCACCGGGGGACAGTACTACGAGCAGTACTTC
>TRBV5-6|TRBJ2-1|TRBD2|NA
CASSRSSGSYNEQFF
TGTGCCAGCAGCCGATCTAGCGGGTCCTACAATGAGCAGTTCTTC
>TRBV28|TRBJ1-5|TRBD1|NA
CASSFGGTGENQPQHF
TGTGCCAGCAGTTTTGGGGGGACAGGGGAGAATCAGCCCCAGCATTTT
>TRBV4-3|TRBJ1-1|NA|NA
CASSQDGPNTEAFF
TGCGCCAGCAGCCAAGATGGGCCGAACACTGAAGCTTTCTTT
>TRBV9|TRBJ2-5|TRBD2|NA
CASSVGASGTGQETQYF
TGTGCCAGCAGCGTAGGGGCTAGCGGGACGGGTCAAGAGACCCAGTACTTC
>TRBV5-1|TRBJ2-5|TRBD1|NA
CASRGTDQETQYF
TGCGCCAGCAGGGGGACAGACCAAGAGACCCAGTACTTC
>TRBV4-1|TRBJ2-3|TRBD2|NA
CASSLGLATDTQYF
TGCGCCAGCAGCCTAGGACTAGCCACAGATACGCAGTATTTT
>TRBV7-2|TRBJ1-1|NA|once
CASRKDATGWAEAFF
TGTGCCAGCAGAAAAGATGCTACGGGGTGGGCTGAAGCTTTCTTT
>TRBV9|TRBJ2-3|TRBD2|NA
CASSGPGLGTDTQYF
TGTGCCAGCAGCGGACCGGGACTAGGGACAGATACGCAGTATTTT
>TRBV7-9|TRBJ2-7|NA|NA
CASSKQEEGEQYF
TGTGCCAGCAGCAAGCAGGAAGAAGGCGAGCAGTACTTC
>TRBV28|TRBJ1-2|TRBD1|NA
CASSMTGIWGYTF
TGTGCCAGCAGTATGACAGGGATTTGGGGCTACACCTTC
>TRBV5-4|TRBJ1-1|TRBD1|NA
CASSPGTGTEAFF
TGTGCCAGCAGCCCCGGGACAGGGACTGAAGCTTTCTTT
>TRBV20-1|TRBJ2-3|NA|NA
CSARRGDTQYF
TGCAGTGCTAGGCGAGGAGATACGCAGTATTTT
>TRBV18|TRBJ2-3|NA|NA
CASSPPNRDTQYF
TGTGCCAGCTCACCACCGAATAGGGATACGCAGTATTTT
>TRBV7-8|TRBJ2-1|TRBD2|once
CASSLGIAGGSPRSDEQFF
TGTGCCAGCAGCTTAGGAATTGCGGGGGGGTCGCCAAGGTCAGATGAGCAGTTCTTC
>TRBV14|TRBJ2-7|NA|NA
CASSPGGLLYEQYF
TGTGCCAGCAGTCCAGGGGGGTTGCTGTACGAGCAGTACTTC
>TRBV7-2|TRBJ1-2|NA|NA
CASSLEPGFGYGYTF
TGTGCCAGCAGCTTAGAACCCGGGTTCGGCTATGGCTACACCTTC
>TRBV11-2|TRBJ1-2|NA|NA
CAVSNEGNYGYTF
TGTGCCGTCTCTAATGAGGGAAACTATGGCTACACCTTC
>TRBV6-6|TRBJ2-3|NA|once
CASSPGRESTDTQYF
TGTGCCAGCAGTCCTGGACGGGAAAGCACAGATACGCAGTATTTT
>TRBV5-1|TRBJ1-3|NA|NA
CASSPAISGNTIYF
TGCGCCAGCAGCCCGGCCATCTCTGGAAACACCATATATTTT